This T cell receptor beta chain is from a study of blood T cells in healthy people across ages. About the study: For every two T cells, template switching captured about one barcoded beta molecule. Findings of the study overall: The long-lived group displayed more naive CD4+ cells, plus higher diversity, than the aged donors did. From one million sequenced T cells, diversity estimates were lower bounds.

In each sample, at least 6.5 million PBMCs were isolated. A second PCR of roughly 7 to 11 cycles used a sample-barcoded 5' primer and a J-beta primer mix. From the 5' RACE reads, TCRdb called clonotypes with MiXCR, one entry per CDR3 protein. The sample lists roughly 1,700,000 distinct CDR3 sequences; 28% were seen once. The junction had 15 bases not matched to a gene; V was cut back by 2 bases and J by 8 bases. CDR3 length equals 18 residues. CDR1 and CDR2 (germline): MNHEY, SVGAGI. Concerning this clonotype: The antigen remains unidentified.

The rearrangement uses TRBV6-5 and TRBJ2-1; the match to TRBD2 covers 10 bases. The clonotype originates from a woman aged 30 to 39 in good health. The material sequenced was blood. The CDR3 is CASSYRLGASGSLDEQFF. The CDR3 bases are TGTGCCAGCAGTTACAGGCTGGGTGCTAGCGGGAGCCTGGATGAGCAGTTCTTC.